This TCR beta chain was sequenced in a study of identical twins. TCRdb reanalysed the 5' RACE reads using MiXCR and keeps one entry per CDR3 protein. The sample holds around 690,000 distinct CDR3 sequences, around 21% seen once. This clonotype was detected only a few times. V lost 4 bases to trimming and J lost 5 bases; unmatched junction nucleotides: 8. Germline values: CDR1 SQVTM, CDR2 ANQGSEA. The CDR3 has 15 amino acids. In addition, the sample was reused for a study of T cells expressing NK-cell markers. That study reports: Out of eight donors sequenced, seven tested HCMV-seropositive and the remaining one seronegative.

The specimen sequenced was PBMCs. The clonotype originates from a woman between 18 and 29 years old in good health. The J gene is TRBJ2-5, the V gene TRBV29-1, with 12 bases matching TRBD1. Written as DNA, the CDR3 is TGCAGCGTTGCCCTTGGGACAGGGGGCGGTGAGACCCAGTACTTC. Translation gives CSVALGTGGGETQYF.